This entry concerns a single T cell receptor (beta chain). These data belong to a study of memory CD4+ T cells and cytomegalovirus serostatus. Profiled with immunoSEQ multiplex PCR; TCRdb holds only in-frame clones, not every one. This table holds 60,000 to 70,000 clones, 75% to 80% found once. The sort gate was single viable CD3+CD4+CD8-CD45RO+ cells for memory CD4+ T cells. The TCR originated in an adult in good health and CMV-seropositive. The sample consisted of memory CD4+ T cells from blood.

This chain's CDR3 is CASSLEQGANQPQHF. The CDR3 DNA sequence: TGTGCCAGCAGCTTAGAACAGGGGGCTAATCAGCCCCAGCATTTT. This sequence joins TRBV7-2 and TRBJ1-5; 9 bases align to TRBD1. With 1 base clipped from V and 4 bases from J, the junction kept 2 bases outside the gene matches. This CDR3 is 15 amino acids long. From germline, CDR1 is SGHTA and CDR2 FQGNSA.